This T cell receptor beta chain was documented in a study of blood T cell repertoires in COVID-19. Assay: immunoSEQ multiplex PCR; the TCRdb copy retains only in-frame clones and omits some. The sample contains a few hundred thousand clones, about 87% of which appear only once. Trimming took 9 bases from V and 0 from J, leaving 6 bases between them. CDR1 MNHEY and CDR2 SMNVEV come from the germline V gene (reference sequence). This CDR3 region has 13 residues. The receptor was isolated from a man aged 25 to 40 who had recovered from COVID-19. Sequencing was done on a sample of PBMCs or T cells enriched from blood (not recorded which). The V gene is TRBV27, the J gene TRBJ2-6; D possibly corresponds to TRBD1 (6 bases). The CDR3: CARTGSGANVLTF. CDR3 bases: TGTGCCAGGACAGGCTCTGGGGCCAACGTCCTGACTTTC.